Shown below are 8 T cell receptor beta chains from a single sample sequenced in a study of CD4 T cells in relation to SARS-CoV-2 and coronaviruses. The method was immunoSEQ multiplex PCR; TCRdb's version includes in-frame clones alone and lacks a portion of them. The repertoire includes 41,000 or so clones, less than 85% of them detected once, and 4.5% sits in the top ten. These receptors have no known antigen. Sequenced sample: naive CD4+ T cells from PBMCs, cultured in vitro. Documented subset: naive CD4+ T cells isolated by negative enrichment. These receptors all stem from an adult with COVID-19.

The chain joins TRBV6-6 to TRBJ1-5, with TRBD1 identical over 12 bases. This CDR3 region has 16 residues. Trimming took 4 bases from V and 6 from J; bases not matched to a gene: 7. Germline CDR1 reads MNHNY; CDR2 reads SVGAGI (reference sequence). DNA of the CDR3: TGTGCCAGCAGTTCTCGCCGGGACAGGGGGCCTCAGCCCCAGCATTTT. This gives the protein CASSSRRDRGPQPQHF.

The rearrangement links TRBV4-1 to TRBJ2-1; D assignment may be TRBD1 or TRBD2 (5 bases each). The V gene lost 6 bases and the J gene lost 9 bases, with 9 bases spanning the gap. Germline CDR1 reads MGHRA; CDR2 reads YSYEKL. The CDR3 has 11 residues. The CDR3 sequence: CASSRGVEQFF. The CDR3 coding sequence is TGCGCCAGCAGTCGAGGGGTTGAGCAGTTCTTC.

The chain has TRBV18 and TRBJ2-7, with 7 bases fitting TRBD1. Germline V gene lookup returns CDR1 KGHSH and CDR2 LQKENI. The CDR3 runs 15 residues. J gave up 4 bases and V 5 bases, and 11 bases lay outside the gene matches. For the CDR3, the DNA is TGTGCCAGCTCATCCGGACAGGCAGACACGTACGAGCAGTACTTC. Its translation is CASSSGQADTYEQYF.

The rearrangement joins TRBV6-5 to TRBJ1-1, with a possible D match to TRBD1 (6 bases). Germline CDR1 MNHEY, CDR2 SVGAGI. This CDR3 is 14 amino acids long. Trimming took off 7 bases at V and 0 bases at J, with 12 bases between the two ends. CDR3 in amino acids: CASKGGYLNTEAFF. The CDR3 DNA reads TGTGCCAGCAAGGGGGGTTACTTGAACACTGAAGCTTTCTTT.

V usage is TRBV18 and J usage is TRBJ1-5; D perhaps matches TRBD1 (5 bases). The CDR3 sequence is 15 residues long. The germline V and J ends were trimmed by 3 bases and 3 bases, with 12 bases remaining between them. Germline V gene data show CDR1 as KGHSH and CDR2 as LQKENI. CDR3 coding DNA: TGTGCCAGCTCACCCCAAGGGGACCCCAATCAGCCCCAGCATTTT. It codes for CASSPQGDPNQPQHF.

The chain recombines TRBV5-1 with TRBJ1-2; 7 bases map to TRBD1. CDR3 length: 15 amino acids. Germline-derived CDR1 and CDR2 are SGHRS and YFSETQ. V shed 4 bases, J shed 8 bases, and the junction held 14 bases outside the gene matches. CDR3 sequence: CASSQGGRQGVGYTF. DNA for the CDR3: TGCGCCAGCAGCCAGGGGGGACGCCAAGGAGTGGGCTACACCTTC.

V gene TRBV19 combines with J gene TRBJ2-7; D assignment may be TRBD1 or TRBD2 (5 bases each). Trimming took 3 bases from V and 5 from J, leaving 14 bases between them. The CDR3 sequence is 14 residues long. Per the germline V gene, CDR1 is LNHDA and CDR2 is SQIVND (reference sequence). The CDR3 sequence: CASSIMAGSHEQYF. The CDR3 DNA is TGTGCCAGTAGTATTATGGCAGGGAGCCACGAGCAGTACTTC.

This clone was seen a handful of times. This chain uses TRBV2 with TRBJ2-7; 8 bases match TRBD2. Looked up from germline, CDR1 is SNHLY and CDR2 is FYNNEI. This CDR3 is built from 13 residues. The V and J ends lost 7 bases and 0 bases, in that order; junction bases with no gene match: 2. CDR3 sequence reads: CASIREGSYEQYF. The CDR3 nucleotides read TGTGCCAGCATACGGGAGGGCTCCTACGAGCAGTACTTC.